A selection of T cell receptor beta chains follows, all from one sample in a study of naive and memory T cell subsets. TCRdb re-analysed the UMI-ligation and nested PCR reads in MiXCR, keeping a single row per CDR3 protein. The data contain tens of thousands of distinct CDR3 sequences, about 10% of them singletons. Input material: effector memory CD4+ T cells from blood. These receptors were obtained from a human donor in good health. The CDR3 runs from the conserved cysteine through the conserved F or W. Fields, in order: J gene, D gene, CDR3 length, V gene, clone size, CDR3 DNA, CDR3 protein. A D gene is named only where the DNA matches it firmly. Some rows mark clone size as missing; the rest say once, few, many or name a class of expanded clone.

>TRBJ1-6|NA|17|TRBV4-1|many
TGCGCCAGCAGCCTCTATTCCCTGAGGGAACCTAATTCACCCCTCCACTTT
CASSLYSLREPNSPLHF
>TRBJ2-7|NA|11|TRBV10-3|many
TGTGCCATCAGCCTTGAGAGTGAGCAGTACTTC
CAISLESEQYF
>TRBJ2-2|NA|16|TRBV4-3|medium-sized
TGCGCCAGCAGCCCTAGACTAGAAGGGATCGCCGGGGAGCTGTTTTTT
CASSPRLEGIAGELFF
>TRBJ1-5|NA|13|TRBV30|medium-sized
TGTGCCTGGAGCCCGAATCAACGCCAGCCCCAGCATTTT
CAWSPNQRQPQHF
>TRBJ2-5|NA|14|TRBV4-3|NA
TGCGGCAGCAGCCCCCGGTGGGAGCGAGAGACCCAGTACTTC
CGSSPRWERETQYF
>TRBJ1-3|TRBD1|15|TRBV7-2|many
TGTGCCAGCAGCTTAGGGACAGGGGGCGGAAACACCATATATTTT
CASSLGTGGGNTIYF
>TRBJ1-6|TRBD1|13|TRBV30|many
TGTGCCTGGAAGGGACAGGGGGATTCACCCCTCCACTTT
CAWKGQGDSPLHF
>TRBJ2-1|TRBD1|15|TRBV6-2/TRBV6-3|many
TGTGCCAGCAGTTACGCTGGGACAGGGAAGAATGAGCAGTTCTTC
CASSYAGTGKNEQFF
>TRBJ1-5|TRBD1|13|TRBV7-3|NA
TGTGCCAGCGGGACAGGATCGGGTCAGCCCCAGCATTTT
CASGTGSGQPQHF
>TRBJ2-3|TRBD2|16|TRBV6-2/TRBV6-3|few
TGTGCCAGCAGTTCCGCCGGGACTAGCGGGTTGGATACGCAGTATTTT
CASSSAGTSGLDTQYF
>TRBJ2-5|NA|12|TRBV2|few
TGTGCCAGCAGTGATTTTGCAGAGACCCAGTACTTC
CASSDFAETQYF
>TRBJ2-1|TRBD2|18|TRBV4-3|NA
TGCGCCAGCAGCCAAGACGGACCTGGAACGGGGGGCTACAATGAGCAGTTCTTC
CASSQDGPGTGGYNEQFF
>TRBJ2-6|NA|12|TRBV6-5|many
TGTGCCGTACGCTCTGGGGCCAACGTCCTGACTTTC
CAVRSGANVLTF
>TRBJ2-1|NA|13|TRBV6-1|few
TGTGCCAGCAGTGAAGTGGACGCAGGCACGCAGTTCTTC
CASSEVDAGTQFF
>TRBJ1-5|NA|15|TRBV27|few
TGTGCCAGCAAAAAAGGGGGGGAGTCGAATCAGCCCCAGCATTTT
CASKKGGESNQPQHF
>TRBJ2-6|TRBD1|21|TRBV9|few
TGTGCCAGCAGCGTCGGGACAGGGGGCCTATGGGGCTCGCGCGGGGCCAACGTCCTGACTTTC
CASSVGTGGLWGSRGANVLTF
>TRBJ2-7|NA|15|TRBV6-2/TRBV6-3|many
TGTGCCAGCAGTTATCCGGCTAGCGAGGTCTACGAGCAGTACTTC
CASSYPASEVYEQYF
>TRBJ2-1|NA|13|TRBV6-2/TRBV6-3|NA
TGTGCCAGCAGTTTGGGCAGGGAAAATGAGCAGTTCTTC
CASSLGRENEQFF
>TRBJ2-7|NA|12|TRBV2|NA
TGTGCCAGCACCAGGGACTCCCACGAGCAGTACTTC
CASTRDSHEQYF
>TRBJ1-1|NA|15|TRBV16|NA
TGTGCCAGCAGCCCCGGGGGGCGGGCGAACACTGAAGCTTTCTTT
CASSPGGRANTEAFF
>TRBJ1-6|TRBD1|15|TRBV7-9|few
TGTGCCAGCAGCCCCGCTCAGGGGGGAAGATCACCCCTCCACTTT
CASSPAQGGRSPLHF
>TRBJ2-3|TRBD2|17|TRBV4-2|many
TGTGCCAGCAGCCAAGAAGGTAGCGGGAGGTCATCAGATACGCAGTATTTT
CASSQEGSGRSSDTQYF
>TRBJ2-1|NA|15|TRBV12-3/TRBV12-4|NA
TGTGCCAGCAGTTTTAGCGACTACTCCTACAATGAGCAGTTCTTC
CASSFSDYSYNEQFF
>TRBJ2-1|NA|16|TRBV7-2|many
TGTGCCAGCAGCCCCTTAGGGGGGTCGCGTAACAATGAGCAGTTCTTC
CASSPLGGSRNNEQFF
>TRBJ1-5|NA|15|TRBV29-1|few
TGCAGCGTTGCGTTTACGGGGACGGCGAATCAGCCCCAGCATTTT
CSVAFTGTANQPQHF
>TRBJ1-2|NA|14|TRBV7-9|NA
TGTGCCAGCAGCTTAGGGCAGGGAGCGAATGGCTACACCTTC
CASSLGQGANGYTF
>TRBJ1-5|TRBD1|15|TRBV12-3/TRBV12-4|NA
TGTGCCAGCAGCCCTGACAGGGGCCTTAATCAGCCCCAGCATTTT
CASSPDRGLNQPQHF
>TRBJ1-5|NA|15|TRBV20-1|NA
TGCAGTGCTAGAGATGCTGGGACATCAGGGCAGCCCCAGCGTTTT
CSARDAGTSGQPQRF
>TRBJ2-3|TRBD2|14|TRBV25-1|medium-sized
TGTGCCAGCAGTGACGCGGGAGGCAAAGATACGCAGTATTTT
CASSDAGGKDTQYF
>TRBJ2-5|TRBD2|17|TRBV7-2|few
TGTGCCAGCAGCTTAGTTAGCGGGGGGGCTATACCCGAGACCCAGTACTTC
CASSLVSGGAIPETQYF
>TRBJ2-1|TRBD2|14|TRBV25-1|medium-sized
TGTGCCAGCAGTGAGACTAGCGGGATAGATGAGCAGTTCTTC
CASSETSGIDEQFF